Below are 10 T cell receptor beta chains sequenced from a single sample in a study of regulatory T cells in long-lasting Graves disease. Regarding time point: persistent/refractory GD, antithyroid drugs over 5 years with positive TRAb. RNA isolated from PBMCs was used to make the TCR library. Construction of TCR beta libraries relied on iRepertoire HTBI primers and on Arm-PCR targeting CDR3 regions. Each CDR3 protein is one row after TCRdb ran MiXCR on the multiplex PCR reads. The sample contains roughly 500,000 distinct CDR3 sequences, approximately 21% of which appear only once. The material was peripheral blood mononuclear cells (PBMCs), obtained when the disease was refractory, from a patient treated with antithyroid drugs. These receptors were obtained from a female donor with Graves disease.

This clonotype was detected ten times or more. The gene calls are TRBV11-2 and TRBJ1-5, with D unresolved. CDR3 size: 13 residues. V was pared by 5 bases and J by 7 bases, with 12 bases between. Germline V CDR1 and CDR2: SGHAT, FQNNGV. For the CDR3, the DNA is TGTGCCAGCAGCCCGCCGGGTGAGCAGCCCCAGCATTTT. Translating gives CASSPPGEQPQHF.

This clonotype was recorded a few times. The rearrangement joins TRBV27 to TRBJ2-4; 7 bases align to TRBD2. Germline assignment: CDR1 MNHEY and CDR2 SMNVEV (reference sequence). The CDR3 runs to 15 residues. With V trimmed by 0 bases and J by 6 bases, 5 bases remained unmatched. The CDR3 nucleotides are TGTGCCAGCAGTTTATCCCCAGGGAGGGGAAACATTCAGTACTTC. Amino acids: CASSLSPGRGNIQYF.

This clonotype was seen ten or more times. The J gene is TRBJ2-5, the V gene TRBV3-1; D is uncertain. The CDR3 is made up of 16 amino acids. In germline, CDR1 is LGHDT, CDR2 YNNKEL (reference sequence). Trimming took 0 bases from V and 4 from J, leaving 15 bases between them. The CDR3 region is CASSQESKGWGETQYF. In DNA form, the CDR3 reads TGTGCCAGCAGCCAAGAATCGAAGGGTTGGGGAGAGACCCAGTACTTC.

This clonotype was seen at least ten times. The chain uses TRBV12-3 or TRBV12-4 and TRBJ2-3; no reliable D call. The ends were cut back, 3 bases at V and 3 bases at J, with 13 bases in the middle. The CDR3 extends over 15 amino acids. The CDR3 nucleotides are TGTGCCAGCAGTTTTTGGTCGGAAGGAACAGATACGCAGTATTTT. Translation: CASSFWSEGTDTQYF.

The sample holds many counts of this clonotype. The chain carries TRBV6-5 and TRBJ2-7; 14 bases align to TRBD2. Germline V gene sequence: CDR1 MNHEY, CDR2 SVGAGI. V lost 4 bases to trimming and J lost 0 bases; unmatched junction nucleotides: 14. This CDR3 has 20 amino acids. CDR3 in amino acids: CASSSKTETSGGDSSYEQYF. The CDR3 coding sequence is TGTGCCAGCAGTTCGAAAACGGAGACTAGCGGGGGGGACAGCTCCTACGAGCAGTACTTC.

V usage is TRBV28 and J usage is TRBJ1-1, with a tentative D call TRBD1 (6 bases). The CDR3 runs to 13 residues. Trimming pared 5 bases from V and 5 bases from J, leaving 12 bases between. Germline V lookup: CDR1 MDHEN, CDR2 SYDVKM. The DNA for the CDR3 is TGTGCCAGCAGTAAGGGGGATCGGACTGAAGCTTTCTTT. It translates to CASSKGDRTEAFF.

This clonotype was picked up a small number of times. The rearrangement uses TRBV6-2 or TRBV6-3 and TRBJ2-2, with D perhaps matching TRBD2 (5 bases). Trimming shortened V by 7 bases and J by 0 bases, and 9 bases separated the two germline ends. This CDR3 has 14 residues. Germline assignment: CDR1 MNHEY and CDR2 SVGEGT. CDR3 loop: CASTWETNTGELFF. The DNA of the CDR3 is TGTGCCAGCACATGGGAGACGAACACCGGGGAGCTGTTTTTT.

CDR3 amino acids: CASSPRTDPYEQYF. The CDR3 DNA reads as TGTGCCAGTAGTCCCCGGACAGACCCCTACGAGCAGTACTTC. The rearrangement joins TRBV19 to TRBJ2-7; D might be TRBD1 (6 bases). The germline V gene has CDR1 LNHDA and CDR2 SQIVND (reference sequence). The ends were cut back, 5 bases at V and 2 bases at J, with 13 bases in the middle. The CDR3 runs to 14 residues.

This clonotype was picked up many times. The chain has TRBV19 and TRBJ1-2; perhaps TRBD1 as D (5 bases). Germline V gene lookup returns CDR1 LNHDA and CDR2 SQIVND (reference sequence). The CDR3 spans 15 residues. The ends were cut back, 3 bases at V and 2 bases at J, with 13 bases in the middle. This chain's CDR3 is CASSIGAGLNYGYTF. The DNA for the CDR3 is TGTGCCAGTAGTATCGGCGCAGGGTTAAACTATGGCTACACCTTC.

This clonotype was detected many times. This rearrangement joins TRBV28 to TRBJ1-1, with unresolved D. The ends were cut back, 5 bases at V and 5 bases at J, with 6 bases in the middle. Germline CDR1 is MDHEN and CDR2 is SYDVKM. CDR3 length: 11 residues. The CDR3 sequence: CASSGGTEAFF. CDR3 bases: TGTGCCAGCAGTGGTGGGACTGAAGCTTTCTTT. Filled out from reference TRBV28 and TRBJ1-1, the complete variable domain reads DVKVTQSSRYLVKRTGEKVFLECVQDMDHENMFWYRQDPGLGLRLIYFSYDVKMKEKGDIPEGYSVSREKKERFSLILESASTNQTSMYLCASSGGTEAFFGQGTRLTVV.